The following is a T cell receptor (beta chain) sequence with its context. Antigen unknown. One end of the junction does not line up with germline, which may come from a read error. This sample is drawn from a study of T cells in Graves' hyperthyroidism and ophthalmopathy. Uncontrolled infection, other autoimmune disease, pregnancy or lactation barred patients from enrollment. The germline CDR1 and CDR2 sequences are MDHEN and SYDVKM. The CDR3 runs 14 residues. Study-level findings and limits: Ophthalmopathy could be told apart from stable hyperthyroidism with a 13 V-J model. Most thyroid clonotypes expanded above 0.001 appeared in blood too.

The CDR3 regions of TCR beta were amplified from RNA transcripts. The study used the HTBI primer set for a first-round RT-PCR of the TCR CDR3. TCRdb reprocessed the multiplex PCR reads with MiXCR, giving one entry per CDR3 protein. The data contain about 620,000 distinct CDR3 sequences, 15% to 20% of them singletons. V gene TRBV28 combines with J gene TRBJ1-4; D is undetermined. The sample taken for sequencing was blood. This TCR was recovered from a woman in her 30s with Graves' hyperthyroidism. The CDR3 nucleotides are TGTGCCGGCAGTCCCCGAGGGTTCGGTGAAAAACTGTTTTTT. This sequence encodes CAGSPRGFGEKLFF.